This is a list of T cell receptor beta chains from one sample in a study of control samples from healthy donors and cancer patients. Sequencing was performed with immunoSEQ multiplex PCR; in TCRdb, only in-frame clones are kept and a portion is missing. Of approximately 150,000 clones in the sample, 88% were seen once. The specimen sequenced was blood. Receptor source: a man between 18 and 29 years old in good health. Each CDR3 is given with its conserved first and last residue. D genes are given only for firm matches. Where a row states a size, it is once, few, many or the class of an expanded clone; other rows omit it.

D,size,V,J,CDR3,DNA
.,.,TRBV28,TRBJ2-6,CASTLGRDSGANVLTF,TGTGCCAGCACCCTAGGACGGGACTCTGGGGCCAACGTCCTGACTTTC
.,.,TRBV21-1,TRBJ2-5,CASSKGPGQLYQETQYF,TGTGCCAGCAGCAAAGGGCCGGGACAGTTGTACCAAGAGACCCAGTACTTC
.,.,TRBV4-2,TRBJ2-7,CASMPRYEQYF,TGTGCCAGCATGCCTAGGTACGAGCAGTACTTC
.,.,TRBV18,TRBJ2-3,CASSPPGGAGDTQYF,TGTGCCAGCTCACCACCCGGCGGGGCAGGGGATACGCAGTATTTT
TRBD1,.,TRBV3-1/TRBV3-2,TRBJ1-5,CASSQDPTGGFQPQHF,TGTGCCAGCAGCCAAGATCCAACAGGGGGGTTCCAGCCCCAGCATTTT
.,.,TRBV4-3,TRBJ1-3,CASSQDYGRRGNTIYF,TGCGCCAGCAGCCAAGACTATGGACGTAGGGGAAACACCATATATTTT
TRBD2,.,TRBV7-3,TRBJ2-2,CASSSVGLAENTGELFF,TGTGCCAGCAGCTCTGTAGGACTAGCGGAGAACACCGGGGAGCTGTTTTTT
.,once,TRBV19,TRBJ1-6,CASSIRTDNSPLHF,TGTGCCAGTAGTATAAGGACAGATAATTCACCCCTCCACTTT
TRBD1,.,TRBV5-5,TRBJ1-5,CASSLGVTGNQPQHF,TGTGCCAGCAGCTTGGGGGTGACAGGGAATCAGCCCCAGCATTTT
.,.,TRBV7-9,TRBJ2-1,CASSLPVYEQFF,TGTGCCAGCAGCTTACCAGTCTATGAGCAGTTCTTC
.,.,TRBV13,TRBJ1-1,CASKELWENTEAFF,TGTGCCAGCAAAGAATTATGGGAGAACACTGAAGCTTTCTTT
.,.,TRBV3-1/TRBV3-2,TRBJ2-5,CASSQVTPTGETQYF,TGTGCCAGCAGCCAAGTAACTCCTACGGGAGAGACCCAGTACTTC
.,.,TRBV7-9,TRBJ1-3,CASRVSSGNTIYF,TGTGCCAGCAGGGTGAGCTCTGGAAACACCATATATTTT
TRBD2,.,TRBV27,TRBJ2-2,CASSLGLAGGPTGELFF,TGTGCCAGCAGTCTAGGACTAGCGGGGGGGCCCACCGGGGAGCTGTTTTTT
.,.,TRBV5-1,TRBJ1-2,CASSPDGNYGYTF,TGCGCCAGCAGCCCGGACGGAAACTATGGCTACACCTTC
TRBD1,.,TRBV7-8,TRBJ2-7,CASSLGDRSDYEQYF,TGTGCCAGCAGCTTAGGGGACAGGAGCGACTACGAGCAGTACTTC
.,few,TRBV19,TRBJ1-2,CASSPQGFYGYTF,TGTGCCAGTAGCCCCCAGGGCTTCTATGGCTACACCTTC
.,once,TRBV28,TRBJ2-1,CASSTPNSGTYNEQFF,TGTGCCAGCAGCACCCCCAACTCCGGGACCTACAATGAGCAGTTCTTC
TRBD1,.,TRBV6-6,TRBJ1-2,CASTTLDRDYGYTF,TGTGCCAGCACTACCTTAGACAGGGACTATGGCTACACCTTC
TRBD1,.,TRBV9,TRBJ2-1,CASSWTGMGHEQFF,TGTGCCAGCAGTTGGACAGGGATGGGCCATGAGCAGTTCTTC
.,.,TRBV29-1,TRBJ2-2,CSAYSGTVNTGELFF,TGCAGCGCCTACTCCGGGACGGTGAACACCGGGGAGCTGTTTTTT
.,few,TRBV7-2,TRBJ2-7,CASSLSSSYEQYF,TGTGCCAGCAGCTTATCGTCCTCGTACGAGCAGTACTTC
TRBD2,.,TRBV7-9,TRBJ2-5,CASSHTLAGGRETQYF,TGTGCCAGCAGCCATACCCTAGCGGGGGGTAGAGAGACCCAGTACTTC
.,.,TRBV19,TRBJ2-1,CASSIFLGNEQFF,TGTGCCAGTAGTATATTTCTCGGGAATGAGCAGTTCTTC
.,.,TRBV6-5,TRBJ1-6,CASSYNSPLHF,TGTGCCAGCTCCTATAATTCACCCCTCCACTTT
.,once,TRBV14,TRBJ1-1,CASSQQGLRTEAFF,TGTGCCAGCAGCCAACAGGGCTTAAGAACTGAAGCTTTCTTT
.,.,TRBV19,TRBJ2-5,CASSIFGSSQETQYF,TGTGCCAGTAGTATCTTCGGGTCTTCCCAAGAGACCCAGTACTTC
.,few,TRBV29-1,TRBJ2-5,CSVEAARQETQYF,TGCAGCGTTGAGGCGGCACGGCAAGAGACCCAGTACTTC
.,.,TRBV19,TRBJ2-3,CASSAGRAASADTQYF,TGTGCCAGTAGTGCTGGACGTGCCGCCAGTGCAGATACGCAGTATTTT
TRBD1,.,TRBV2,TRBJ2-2,CASSSDRGAGELFF,TGTGCCAGCAGTTCGGACAGGGGGGCCGGGGAGCTGTTTTTT
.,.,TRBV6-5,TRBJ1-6,CASSSSDRGLYSPLHF,TGTGCCAGCAGTTCCTCGGACAGAGGGCTTTATTCACCCCTCCACTTT
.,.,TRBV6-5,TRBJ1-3,CASSIRGAPGNTIYF,TGTGCCAGCAGTATTAGGGGGGCACCTGGAAACACCATATATTTT
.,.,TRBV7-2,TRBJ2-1,CASSRSVGNEQFF,TGTGCCAGCAGCCGATCTGTGGGGAATGAGCAGTTCTTC
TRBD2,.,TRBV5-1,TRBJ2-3,CASSLMTSGVPDTQYF,TGCGCCAGCAGCCTGATGACTAGCGGGGTCCCAGATACGCAGTATTTT
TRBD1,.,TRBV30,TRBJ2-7,CAWGTGVEQYF,TGTGCCTGGGGGACAGGGGTCGAGCAGTACTTC
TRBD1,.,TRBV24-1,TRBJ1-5,CATSDDRQGGNQPQHF,TGTGCCACCAGTGATGATCGACAGGGAGGCAATCAGCCCCAGCATTTT
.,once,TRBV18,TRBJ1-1,CASSPQGVTEAFF,TGTGCCAGCTCTCCACAGGGAGTCACTGAAGCTTTCTTT
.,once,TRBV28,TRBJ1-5,CASRHSDQPQHF,TGTGCCAGCAGACATTCAGATCAGCCCCAGCATTTT
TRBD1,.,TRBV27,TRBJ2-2,CASSLLGTGGSTGELFF,TGTGCCAGCAGTTTATTAGGAACAGGGGGCAGCACCGGGGAGCTGTTTTTT
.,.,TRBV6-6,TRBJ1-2,CASRDTKIGYTF,TGTGCCAGCAGGGACACAAAAATCGGCTACACCTTC
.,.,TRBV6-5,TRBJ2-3,CASLTRGVTDTQYF,TGTGCCTCCTTGACACGTGGGGTCACAGATACGCAGTATTTT
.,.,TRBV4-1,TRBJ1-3,CASSHPGNTIYF,TGCGCCAGCAGCCACCCGGGGAACACCATATATTTT
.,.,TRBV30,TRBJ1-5,CAWMYSNQPQHF,TGTGCCTGGATGTATAGCAATCAGCCCCAGCATTTT
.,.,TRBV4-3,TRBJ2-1,CASSDQIGGGQNEQFF,TGCGCCAGCAGCGATCAGATCGGCGGCGGGCAAAATGAGCAGTTCTTC
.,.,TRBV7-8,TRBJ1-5,CASRTGLRNQPQHF,TGTGCCAGCAGAACAGGGCTCCGCAATCAGCCCCAGCATTTT
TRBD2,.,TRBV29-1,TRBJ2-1,CSFGLAGGHVYEQFF,TGCAGCTTCGGACTAGCGGGGGGGCATGTCTATGAGCAGTTCTTC
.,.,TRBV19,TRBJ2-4,CASSLLQGDIQYF,TGTGCCAGTAGTCTCCTACAGGGTGACATTCAGTACTTC
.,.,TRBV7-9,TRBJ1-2,CASSARFYTF,TGTGCCAGCAGCGCCCGGTTCTACACCTTC
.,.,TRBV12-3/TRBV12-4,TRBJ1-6,CASSLGVNSPLHF,TGTGCCAGCAGTTTAGGGGTTAATTCACCCCTCCACTTT
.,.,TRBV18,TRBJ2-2,CASSPDSTNTGELFF,TGTGCCAGCTCACCGGACAGCACGAACACCGGGGAGCTGTTTTTT